Shown below are 12 T cell receptor beta chains from a single sample sequenced in a study of CD8 T cells in Susac syndrome. Random hexamers were used to reverse transcribe 0.5 to 1 ug of RNA. TCRdb reprocessed the immunoSEQ multiplex PCR reads via MiXCR and lists one record per CDR3 protein. The profile shows a few hundred thousand distinct CDR3 sequences, under 95% of them singletons. Sequencing was carried out using CD4+ T cells from PBMCs. Receptor source: a human donor with multiple sclerosis.

V usage is TRBV20-1 and J usage is TRBJ1-1; tentative D call: TRBD1 (5 bases). CDR1 is DFQATT, CDR2 SNEGSKA, per germline (reference sequence). The germline V and J ends were trimmed by 5 bases and 3 bases, with 13 bases remaining between them. The CDR3 length is 13 residues. The CDR3 region is CSAHQGGDTEAFF. The CDR3, as DNA: TGCAGTGCTCATCAGGGAGGAGACACTGAAGCTTTCTTT.

This chain uses TRBV11-2 with TRBJ2-5; perhaps TRBD2 as D (6 bases). The CDR3 is made up of 14 amino acids. Looked up from germline, CDR1 is SGHAT and CDR2 is FQNNGV. V dropped 1 base and J dropped 3 bases, with 9 bases sitting between them. CDR3 in amino acids: CASSLVGGEETQYF. The CDR3 nucleotides are TGTGCCAGCAGCTTAGTAGGAGGGGAAGAGACCCAGTACTTC.

The chain combines TRBV5-5 with TRBJ1-1, with TRBD1 identical over 7 bases. The germline gives CDR1 SGHKS, CDR2 YYEKEE (reference sequence). Trimming took 0 bases from V and 3 from J; bases not matched to a gene: 5. This CDR3 is 15 amino acids long. The CDR3 here is CASSLGTGPDTEAFF. CDR3 bases: TGTGCCAGCAGCTTGGGGACAGGACCCGACACTGAAGCTTTCTTT.

The chain carries TRBV4-2 and TRBJ1-5; no clear D. Germline lookup yields CDR1 LGHNA and CDR2 YNFKEQ. Deletions cut 0 bases from V and 12 bases from J, with 21 bases between. The CDR3 consists of 16 residues. CDR3 DNA: TGTGCCAGCAGCCAAGATCTTAGTCCCCCAAATCAGGTCCAGCATTTT. Its translation is CASSQDLSPPNQVQHF.

The chain has TRBV25-1 and TRBJ2-3, with TRBD1 identical over 11 bases. Germline values: CDR1 MGHDK, CDR2 SYGVNS. The V and J ends lost 7 bases and 2 bases, in that order; junction bases with no gene match: 8. The CDR3 extends over 16 amino acids. The chain's CDR3 is CASTIPGQGVTDTQYF. The CDR3 nucleotides read TGTGCCAGCACCATCCCGGGACAGGGGGTCACAGATACGCAGTATTTT.

The chain has TRBV2 and TRBJ2-1; 13 bases line up with TRBD2. The CDR3 runs to 14 residues. J gave up 7 bases and V 4 bases, and 1 base lay outside the gene matches. Germline CDR1 and CDR2: SNHLY and FYNNEI. The CDR3 coding sequence is TGTGCCAGCAGTGGGGGACTAGCGGGAAATGAGCAGTTCTTC. Its protein product is CASSGGLAGNEQFF.

The chain carries TRBV4-1 and TRBJ2-7; D gene uncertain. Trimming took 0 bases from V and 7 from J, leaving 10 bases between them. CDR3 length: 13 residues. In germline, CDR1 is MGHRA, CDR2 YSYEKL. DNA of the CDR3: TGCGCCAGCAGCCAAGATGGGTCGCGTGAGCAGTACTTC. Translating it yields CASSQDGSREQYF.

This clonotype occurred a few times. The chain recombines TRBV28 with TRBJ1-1; D unclear. Trimming shortened V by 2 bases and J by 0 bases, and 7 bases separated the two germline ends. CDR1 and CDR2 (germline): MDHEN, SYDVKM. CDR3 length: 14 residues. The CDR3 reads CASSLTQVNTEAFF. The DNA for the CDR3 is TGTGCCAGCAGTTTAACCCAGGTGAACACTGAAGCTTTCTTT.

This chain joins TRBV7-8 and TRBJ1-5; 8 nucleotides line up with TRBD1. CDR1 and CDR2 (germline): SGHVS, FQNEAQ. J gave up 6 bases and V 0 bases, and 1 base lay outside the gene matches. CDR3 length: 14 amino acids. The CDR3: CASSLAGQAQPQHF. CDR3 DNA sequence: TGTGCCAGCAGCTTAGCGGGACAGGCTCAGCCCCAGCATTTT.

V and J are TRBV2 and TRBJ2-3, with D perhaps matching TRBD2 (6 bases). In germline, CDR1 is SNHLY, CDR2 FYNNEI. This CDR3 spans 14 amino acids. Trimming cost V 8 bases and J 4 bases, with 16 bases left between them. The CDR3 region has the DNA TGTGCCAGCGGTAGCGGAAGGACACCAGATACGCAGTATTTT. Translated: CASGSGRTPDTQYF.

This sequence joins TRBV30 and TRBJ1-2, with 8 bases fitting TRBD1. Germline lookup yields CDR1 GTSNPN and CDR2 SVGIG (reference sequence). V was pared by 3 bases and J by 7 bases, with 1 base of the junction left unmatched. This CDR3 spans 11 amino acids. As DNA, the CDR3 is TGTGCCTGGAGCCAGGGGGCTGGCTACACCTTC. This codes for CAWSQGAGYTF.

The genes are TRBV24-1 and TRBJ1-5; unclear D gene. The CDR3 covers 13 residues. Germline V gives CDR1 KGHDR, CDR2 SFDVKD. V was clipped by 9 bases and J by 4 bases, with 12 bases between them. The CDR3 DNA reads TGTGCCACCCAGGCGCGGGGAAATCAGCCCCAGCATTTT. Encoded protein: CATQARGNQPQHF.